This is a list of T cell receptor beta chains from one sample in a study of T cell responses to AZD1222 COVID-19 vaccine. Using immunoSEQ multiplex PCR, the repertoire was profiled, and TCRdb retains in-frame clones only, with some absent. The data contain 110,000 to 150,000 clones, about 92% of them seen just once; the ten biggest clones take up 2.5% to 3.5%. The sequenced sample was peripheral blood, obtained on day 0 of AZD1222 vaccination. Receptor source: an adult in good health. Each CDR3 is given without its conserved first and last residue. Fields, in order: D gene, V gene, J gene, CDR3 protein. The D gene is left open where the match is weak.

TRBD1,TRBV14,TRBJ2-7,ASSHLPGQGWGEQY
TRBD1,TRBV3-1/TRBV3-2,TRBJ1-3,ASSSHPTGTLTIY
TRBD1,TRBV19,TRBJ1-2,ASSRGGQGTNYGYT
TRBD2,TRBV7-2,TRBJ2-3,ASSLGASGRSDTQY
TRBD2,TRBV27,TRBJ2-4,ASSVAGWDIQY
NA,TRBV7-8,TRBJ1-2,ASSFGKGYT
NA,TRBV12-5,TRBJ2-3,ASGPKGLVDTQY
NA,TRBV28,TRBJ1-1,ASSLLGSRAF
TRBD2,TRBV6-4,TRBJ2-1,ASSDSVIAGGGYNEQF
NA,TRBV4-2,TRBJ1-2,ASSQDLLYGYT
NA,TRBV28,TRBJ2-1,ASRGINYNEQF
TRBD2,TRBV6-1,TRBJ2-1,ASSVPGGRTYLGGNEQF
NA,TRBV6-5,TRBJ1-4,ASRPGGESEKLF
NA,TRBV15,TRBJ2-6,ATSYGAGANVLT
TRBD1,TRBV25-1,TRBJ2-5,ASSEWGTGKETQY
TRBD2,TRBV28,TRBJ2-3,ASSLLGGTSGTDTQY
TRBD2,TRBV10-3,TRBJ2-3,AISNPSGSFADTQY
NA,TRBV7-9,TRBJ1-3,ASRYGGLSGNTIY
TRBD1,TRBV19,TRBJ1-2,ASNRQGADYGYT
NA,TRBV6-6,TRBJ1-4,ASSYSPGVLGKLF
TRBD2,TRBV20-1,TRBJ2-7,SASFRGGEQY
TRBD2,TRBV9,TRBJ2-2,ASSSPGLASTGELF
TRBD2,TRBV6-5,TRBJ2-1,ASRIAGGFYNEQF
TRBD2,TRBV27,TRBJ2-1,ASSSAGGMNEQF
TRBD1,TRBV27,TRBJ2-1,ASSLSRDSLIDEQF
TRBD2,TRBV14,TRBJ2-7,ASSPDRTSGRGEQY